This TCR beta chain was recorded in a study of T-cell reconstitution after alpha-beta-depleted transplantation in children. Per germline, CDR1 MNHEY and CDR2 SVGEGT. Trimming cost V 8 bases and J 0 bases, with 20 bases left between them. The CDR3 loop spans 16 amino acids. Molecular barcoding with unique molecular identifiers was used for the TCRbeta library. TCRdb redid the calling of the PCR reads with MiXCR, one entry per CDR3 protein. The repertoire consists of around 200,000 distinct CDR3 sequences, with approximately 6.6% occurring once and the leading ten covering 3% to 3.5%. This clonotype was picked up a small number of times.

Sequenced material: PBMCs from the stem cell graft donor, taken from the stem cell graft. The rearrangement joins TRBV6-2 or TRBV6-3 to TRBJ2-7; the D is unclear. The TCR sequence derives from a human donor who donated a stem cell graft to a child with Wiskott-Aldrich syndrome. The CDR3 nucleotides are TGTGCCAGCTTAAAATTCACGCGTCCGAGCTCCTACGAGCAGTACTTC. This codes for CASLKFTRPSSYEQYF.